This T cell receptor beta chain emerged from a study of shared clonotypes between healthy human individuals. Study-level background: The plates for each donor numbered three CD4 naive, three CD4 memory, two CD8 naive and one CD8 memory.

TCRdb's copy holds only in-frame clones and misses some; the assay was immunoSEQ multiplex PCR. The sample lists about 2.4 million clones; more than 85% were seen once. In germline, CDR1 is SGDLS, CDR2 YYNGEE. The germline V and J ends were trimmed by 3 bases and 6 bases, with 13 bases remaining between them. The CDR3 extends over 14 amino acids. The chain employs TRBV9 and TRBJ1-5; TRBD1 might be the D (6 bases). The clonotype comes from a man between 18 and 35 years old in good health. Some clones in this sample may be carry-over from other donors' samples. The sequenced sample consisted of naive CD4+ T cells from PBMCs. Subset in this sample: CD45RA+ positively selected. CDR3 sequence reads: CASSERGGTQPQHF. Here the CDR3 DNA reads TGTGCCAGCAGCGAGAGGGGGGGCACTCAGCCCCAGCATTTT.